Listed below are T cell receptor beta chains from one sample, sequenced in a study of T cells in Graves' hyperthyroidism and ophthalmopathy. TCRdb called the multiplex PCR reads again in MiXCR, with one record for every CDR3 protein. The sample records about 290,000 distinct CDR3 sequences, around 17% being singletons. The specimen was blood. The receptors were gathered from a man in his thirties or forties with Graves' hyperthyroidism. CDR3s include the opening cysteine and the closing phenylalanine or tryptophan. A D gene is named only where the DNA matches it firmly. For some rows the clone size is stated as once, few or many, or as a class when expanded; others skip it.

v_call	clone_size	d_call	j_call	cdr3_aa	cdr3_nt
TRBV30	many	NA	TRBJ1-3	CAWSSGPVGHGNTIYF	TGTGCCTGGAGTTCCGGTCCGGTCGGGCACGGGAACACCATATATTTT
TRBV5-1	NA	TRBD2	TRBJ2-3	CASSLVAGASTDTQYF	TGCGCCAGCAGCTTGGTAGCGGGAGCCTCCACAGATACGCAGTATTTT
TRBV7-6	many	TRBD1	TRBJ2-7	CASSYGQGQDYEQYF	TGTGCCAGCAGCTACGGACAGGGGCAGGACTACGAGCAGTACTTC
TRBV20-1	many	TRBD1	TRBJ1-2	CSARPPGTGGGHGYTF	TGCAGTGCTAGACCCCCCGGGACAGGGGGCGGCCATGGCTACACCTTC
TRBV30	many	NA	TRBJ2-3	CAWSGGRTDTQYF	TGTGCCTGGAGTGGGGGACGGACAGATACGCAGTATTTT
TRBV3-1	many	NA	TRBJ2-1	CASSQAGRGFF	TGTGCCAGCAGCCAAGCCGGCCGGGGGTTCTTC
TRBV6-5	few	TRBD1	TRBJ2-7	CASSYRTGSHEQYF	TGTGCCAGCAGTTACCGGACAGGGAGCCACGAGCAGTACTTC
TRBV11-2	many	TRBD2	TRBJ2-5	CASSFQRGEQETQYF	TGTGCCAGCAGCTTCCAGCGGGGTGAGCAAGAGACCCAGTACTTC
TRBV12-3/TRBV12-4	many	TRBD2	TRBJ2-3	CASSPSGLGTDTQYF	TGTGCCAGCAGTCCTAGCGGGCTTGGCACAGATACGCAGTATTTT
TRBV27	many	NA	TRBJ2-1	CASSSLQGVAYEQFF	TGTGCCAGCAGTTCCTTACAGGGAGTTGCTTATGAGCAGTTCTTC
TRBV7-9	NA	TRBD2	TRBJ2-5	CVSTAYMTSGKETQYF	TGTGTCAGCACCGCTTACATGACTAGCGGGAAAGAGACCCAGTACTTC
TRBV19	NA	TRBD2	TRBJ2-2	CASSIDTAGVGGELFF	TGTGCCAGTAGTATAGATACAGCGGGAGTCGGCGGGGAGCTGTTTTTT
TRBV7-9	NA	NA	TRBJ2-2	CASSFGLAGELFF	TGTGCCAGCAGCTTTGGGTTAGCCGGGGAGCTGTTTTTT
TRBV2	many	TRBD2	TRBJ2-1	CASSEWTSGRGLSNEQFF	TGTGCCAGCAGTGAATGGACTAGCGGGAGGGGTCTGTCCAATGAGCAGTTCTTC
TRBV24-1	few	NA	TRBJ2-5	CATSRGLPLETQYF	TGTGCCACCAGTCGAGGGCTTCCACTAGAGACCCAGTACTTC
TRBV5-1	NA	NA	TRBJ2-5	CASSLYQGQGETQYF	TGCGCCAGCAGCTTGTACCAGGGCCAAGGGGAGACCCAGTACTTC
TRBV2	many	TRBD2	TRBJ2-7	CASSVLAGPYEQYF	TGTGCCAGCAGCGTACTAGCGGGCCCCTACGAGCAGTACTTC
TRBV5-5	many	NA	TRBJ1-1	CASRSDVLVTEAFF	TGTGCCAGCAGATCGGACGTCCTTGTGACTGAAGCTTTCTTT
TRBV20-1	many	NA	TRBJ1-6	CSARMSNNSPLHF	TGCAGTGCCCGGATGTCCAATAATTCACCCCTCCACTTT
TRBV5-6	few	NA	TRBJ2-1	CASSFLALLGNEQFF	TGTGCCAGCAGCTTTTTAGCACTTCTCGGGAATGAGCAGTTCTTC
TRBV7-3	many	TRBD2	TRBJ2-5	CASSSAGGRQETQYF	TGTGCCAGCAGCTCCGCGGGAGGAAGGCAAGAGACCCAGTACTTC
TRBV5-5	NA	NA	TRBJ2-4	CASSLGRREARLAKNIQYF	TGTGCCAGCAGCTTGGGGAGGAGGGAGGCGCGACTAGCCAAAAACATTCAGTACTTC
TRBV2	many	NA	TRBJ2-1	CASSGGLKRDNEQFF	TGTGCCAGCAGTGGGGGCCTAAAGCGGGACAATGAGCAGTTCTTC
TRBV20-1	many	TRBD1	TRBJ2-7	CSADRGHEQYF	TGCAGTGCTGACAGGGGGCACGAGCAGTACTTC
TRBV7-3	NA	TRBD1	TRBJ2-7	CASSRQGVGGEQYF	TGTGCCAGCAGTCGACAGGGGGTCGGAGGCGAGCAGTACTTC
TRBV12-3/TRBV12-4	NA	NA	TRBJ2-7	CANSLMGGVSEQYF	TGTGCCAACAGTTTGATGGGGGGTGTTTCCGAGCAGTACTTC
TRBV6-5	few	NA	TRBJ2-1	CASSYTVSSYNEQFF	TGTGCCAGCAGTTATACCGTTAGCTCCTACAATGAGCAGTTCTTC
TRBV24-1	many	NA	TRBJ2-1	CATSPRGDEQFF	TGTGCCACAAGTCCCCGCGGCGATGAGCAGTTCTTC
TRBV5-1	many	NA	TRBJ2-1	CASSPILFAGEGYNEQFF	TGCGCCAGCAGCCCCATCCTTTTTGCGGGTGAAGGTTACAATGAGCAGTTCTTC
TRBV7-9	NA	NA	TRBJ2-7	CASSLSGTRPYEQYF	TGTGCCAGCAGCCTATCTGGGACTCGACCCTACGAGCAGTACTTC
TRBV2	NA	NA	TRBJ2-3	CASSADRTTDTQYF	TGTGCCAGCAGTGCCGACCGGACCACAGATACGCAGTATTTT
TRBV12-3/TRBV12-4	many	NA	TRBJ2-7	CASSLGQPRTYEQYF	TGTGCCAGCAGCCTCGGACAGCCAAGAACGTACGAGCAGTACTTC
TRBV18	many	TRBD1	TRBJ1-4	CASSRDRGHEKLFF	TGTGCCAGCTCCCGGGACAGGGGGCATGAAAAACTGTTTTTT
TRBV20-1	few	NA	TRBJ2-7	CSARDRGGTNSYEQYF	TGCAGTGCTAGAGATAGGGGGGGGACCAACTCCTACGAGCAGTACTTC
TRBV6-2/TRBV6-3	many	NA	TRBJ2-7	CASRTAPGYEQYF	TGTGCCAGCCGGACAGCCCCCGGGTACGAGCAGTACTTC
TRBV7-6	few	NA	TRBJ2-3	CASSLATGRKDTQYF	TGTGCCAGCAGCTTAGCAACAGGGAGGAAAGATACGCAGTATTTT
TRBV11-3	many	NA	TRBJ2-1	CASSFGLDGSRRNEQFF	TGTGCCAGCAGCTTCGGCCTTGACGGGAGTAGGCGGAATGAGCAGTTCTTC
TRBV3-1	few	NA	TRBJ2-7	CASSQRGVATYEQYF	TGTGCCAGCAGCCAAAGGGGGGTCGCTACCTACGAGCAGTACTTC
TRBV29-1	NA	NA	TRBJ2-2	CSAQKGTTGELFF	TGCAGCGCCCAGAAGGGGACCACCGGGGAGCTGTTTTTT
TRBV7-8	many	NA	TRBJ2-1	CASSFGAGTANEQFF	TGTGCCAGCAGCTTCGGGGCAGGGACCGCCAATGAGCAGTTCTTC
TRBV2	many	NA	TRBJ2-7	CASRVDTSEQYF	TGTGCCAGCAGGGTAGACACTAGCGAGCAGTACTTC
TRBV11-2	many	NA	TRBJ2-1	CASSLDIRDEQFF	TGTGCCAGCAGCTTAGATATTAGGGATGAGCAGTTCTTC
TRBV9	NA	TRBD1	TRBJ2-1	CASSRGQGKGLRDEQFF	TGTGCCAGCAGCCGCGGACAGGGTAAGGGCTTACGGGATGAGCAGTTCTTC
TRBV4-1	many	NA	TRBJ1-1	CASSRLMNTEAFF	TGCGCCAGCAGCCGCCTGATGAACACTGAAGCTTTCTTT
TRBV28	few	NA	TRBJ2-5	CASSSSSFAQTQYF	TGTGCCAGCAGCTCTTCGAGTTTTGCCCAGACCCAGTACTTC
TRBV27	NA	NA	TRBJ1-2	CASSSQLNSRGYTF	TGTGCCAGCAGTTCCCAGCTCAACTCGCGTGGCTACACCTTC
TRBV30	many	TRBD1	TRBJ1-1	CALTDRGRNTEAFF	TGTGCCTTGACGGACAGGGGGCGAAACACTGAAGCTTTCTTT
TRBV3-1	NA	NA	TRBJ2-3	CASSPRAGPDTQYF	TGTGCCAGCAGCCCCCGTGCGGGGCCAGATACGCAGTATTTT
TRBV2	NA	NA	TRBJ1-6	CASSQSSYNSPPHF	TGTGCCAGCAGTCAAAGCTCCTATAATTCACCCCCCCACTTT
TRBV20-1	NA	TRBD1	TRBJ2-3	CSARTGKNTDTQYF	TGCAGTGCAAGGACAGGGAAAAACACAGATACGCAGTATTTT
TRBV27	NA	NA	TRBJ1-4	CASSLSAGRKLFF	TGTGCCAGCAGTTTATCCGCAGGGCGAAAACTGTTTTTT
TRBV6-2/TRBV6-3	NA	NA	TRBJ2-7	CAIRNRAGEQYF	TGTGCCATCAGGAACAGGGCTGGCGAGCAGTACTTC